Listed below are T cell receptor beta chains from one sample, sequenced in a study of shared clonotypes between healthy human individuals. Method: immunoSEQ multiplex PCR; TCRdb's copy keeps in-frame clones and lacks some. The repertoire holds about 1 million clones, about 74% seen once, with approximately 1.5% in the top ten. Sequencing input: memory CD4+ T cells sorted from blood. The receptors originated from a man aged 18 to 30 in good health. Each CDR3 is given with its conserved first and last residue. A D gene is named only where the DNA matches it firmly. Not all rows give a size; the values are once, few, many and, for expanded clones, a class.

v_gene: TRBV6-6
d_gene: TRBD1
abundance: .
j_gene: TRBJ1-2
len: 14
CDR3aa: CASRPGQGSYGYTF
CDR3nt: TGTGCCAGCAGACCCGGACAGGGAAGTTATGGCTACACCTTC

v_gene: TRBV5-1
d_gene: .
abundance: .
j_gene: TRBJ2-3
len: 15
CDR3aa: CASRDGQGSTDTQYF
CDR3nt: TGCGCCAGCAGAGATGGTCAGGGTAGCACAGATACGCAGTATTTT

v_gene: TRBV4-3
d_gene: .
abundance: once
j_gene: TRBJ1-4
len: 15
CDR3aa: CASSQGSGAAGELFF
CDR3nt: TGCGCCAGCAGCCAAGGAAGTGGAGCCGCAGGGGAACTGTTTTTT

v_gene: TRBV20-1
d_gene: .
abundance: few
j_gene: TRBJ2-7
len: 11
CDR3aa: CSARDRVEQYF
CDR3nt: TGCAGTGCTAGAGATCGGGTCGAGCAGTACTTC

v_gene: TRBV11-3
d_gene: TRBD2
abundance: .
j_gene: TRBJ2-1
len: 15
CDR3aa: CASSLQLALYNEQFF
CDR3nt: TGTGCCAGCAGCTTACAACTAGCGCTTTACAATGAGCAGTTCTTC

v_gene: TRBV5-1
d_gene: .
abundance: few
j_gene: TRBJ2-1
len: 14
CDR3aa: CASHETSSYNEQFF
CDR3nt: TGCGCCAGCCACGAGACTAGCTCCTACAATGAGCAGTTCTTC

v_gene: TRBV5-4
d_gene: .
abundance: .
j_gene: TRBJ2-2
len: 13
CDR3aa: CASSSTETGELFF
CDR3nt: TGTGCCAGCAGCTCTACGGAAACCGGGGAGCTGTTTTTT

v_gene: TRBV5-1
d_gene: .
abundance: once
j_gene: TRBJ1-4
len: 15
CDR3aa: CASSLVGDRNEKLFF
CDR3nt: TGCGCCAGCAGCTTGGTTGGGGACCGGAATGAAAAACTGTTTTTT

v_gene: TRBV28
d_gene: .
abundance: .
j_gene: TRBJ1-2
len: 14
CDR3aa: CASSSGLGRHGYTF
CDR3nt: TGTGCCAGCAGTTCAGGGCTTGGACGACATGGCTACACCTTC

v_gene: TRBV5-1
d_gene: .
abundance: .
j_gene: TRBJ2-5
len: 13
CDR3aa: CASSYYLRETQYF
CDR3nt: TGCGCCAGCAGCTATTACCTCCGGGAGACCCAGTACTTC

v_gene: TRBV30
d_gene: TRBD2
abundance: .
j_gene: TRBJ2-2
len: 15
CDR3aa: CAWSGRLADTGELFF
CDR3nt: TGTGCCTGGAGCGGAAGACTAGCTGACACCGGGGAGCTGTTTTTT

v_gene: TRBV6-5
d_gene: .
abundance: .
j_gene: TRBJ1-6
len: 13
CDR3aa: CASSYANNSPLHF
CDR3nt: TGTGCCAGCAGTTACGCAAACAATTCACCCCTCCACTTT

v_gene: TRBV30
d_gene: .
abundance: .
j_gene: TRBJ2-7
len: 16
CDR3aa: CAWSVWGAGITYEQYF
CDR3nt: TGTGCCTGGAGTGTATGGGGGGCTGGTATCACCTACGAGCAGTACTTC

v_gene: TRBV5-1
d_gene: TRBD1
abundance: once
j_gene: TRBJ1-6
len: 14
CDR3aa: CASSWDRGDSPLHF
CDR3nt: TGCGCCAGCAGCTGGGACAGGGGTGATTCACCCCTCCACTTT

v_gene: TRBV5-1
d_gene: .
abundance: .
j_gene: TRBJ2-2
len: 14
CDR3aa: CASSIAENTGELFF
CDR3nt: TGCGCCAGCAGCATAGCTGAGAACACCGGGGAGCTGTTTTTT

v_gene: TRBV7-8
d_gene: .
abundance: .
j_gene: TRBJ1-6
len: 15
CDR3aa: CASSLDGGRGSPLHF
CDR3nt: TGTGCCAGCAGCTTAGATGGGGGGAGGGGTTCACCCCTCCACTTT

v_gene: TRBV27
d_gene: TRBD1
abundance: .
j_gene: TRBJ1-1
len: 17
CDR3aa: CASSSSAGQGWNTEAFF
CDR3nt: TGTGCCAGCAGTTCAAGTGCCGGACAGGGGTGGAACACTGAAGCTTTCTTT

v_gene: TRBV6-6
d_gene: TRBD1
abundance: .
j_gene: TRBJ2-7
len: 13
CDR3aa: CASRPGQGYEQYF
CDR3nt: TGTGCCAGCAGGCCGGGACAGGGCTACGAGCAGTACTTC

v_gene: TRBV5-1
d_gene: .
abundance: .
j_gene: TRBJ2-5
len: 12
CDR3aa: CASSLPGETQYF
CDR3nt: TGCGCCAGCAGCTTGCCCGGGGAGACCCAGTACTTC

v_gene: TRBV15
d_gene: TRBD1
abundance: once
j_gene: TRBJ2-3
len: 14
CDR3aa: CATSRDRVTDTQYF
CDR3nt: TGTGCCACCAGCCGGGACAGGGTCACAGATACGCAGTATTTT

v_gene: TRBV7-6
d_gene: TRBD2
abundance: .
j_gene: TRBJ2-7
len: 15
CDR3aa: CASSLVSGASYEQYF
CDR3nt: TGTGCCAGCAGCTTAGTTAGCGGGGCTTCCTACGAGCAGTACTTC

v_gene: TRBV4-3
d_gene: TRBD2
abundance: few
j_gene: TRBJ2-3
len: 16
CDR3aa: CASSQGLAGVTDTQYF
CDR3nt: TGCGCCAGCAGCCAAGGGCTAGCGGGGGTCACAGATACGCAGTATTTT

v_gene: TRBV25-1
d_gene: TRBD1
abundance: .
j_gene: TRBJ1-2
len: 16
CDR3aa: CATDALGGQGIDGYTF
CDR3nt: TGTGCCACCGATGCTTTGGGGGGACAGGGTATTGATGGCTACACCTTC

v_gene: TRBV5-1
d_gene: TRBD2
abundance: .
j_gene: TRBJ2-7
len: 14
CDR3aa: CASTPGGLGYEQYF
CDR3nt: TGCGCCAGCACCCCCGGGGGACTAGGGTACGAGCAGTACTTC

v_gene: TRBV5-1
d_gene: TRBD1
abundance: .
j_gene: TRBJ1-2
len: 15
CDR3aa: CASSLDPGGDYGYTF
CDR3nt: TGCGCCAGCAGCTTGGACCCAGGGGGCGACTATGGCTACACCTTC

v_gene: TRBV5-4
d_gene: .
abundance: .
j_gene: TRBJ1-5
len: 13
CDR3aa: CASSLRSNQPQHF
CDR3nt: TGTGCCAGCAGCTTGCGAAGCAATCAGCCCCAGCATTTT

v_gene: TRBV5-8
d_gene: TRBD2
abundance: .
j_gene: TRBJ2-1
len: 16
CDR3aa: CASSWPSGGTRDEQFF
CDR3nt: TGTGCCAGCAGCTGGCCTAGCGGAGGGACCAGGGATGAGCAGTTCTTC

v_gene: TRBV7-9
d_gene: TRBD1
abundance: .
j_gene: TRBJ2-7
len: 16
CDR3aa: CASSLGTGTDTYEQYF
CDR3nt: TGTGCCAGCAGCTTAGGTACCGGGACAGATACCTACGAGCAGTACTTC